This entry is about one T cell receptor beta chain. Its antigen is undetermined. Conversion of TCR transcripts into cDNA relied on 5'RACE template switching, which added a universal primer site and UMIs. TCRdb independently ran MiXCR on the 5' RACE reads; one entry per CDR3 protein. The table lists almost 600,000 distinct CDR3 sequences, about 13% of them singletons. The sample comes from a study of T cells after yellow fever vaccination. Study-wide findings and caveats: Boosting was followed by the reappearance of most primary-vaccination clones (96% CD4, 88% CD8).

The sample here was PBMCs, taken on the day of the yellow fever booster vaccination. The origin of this receptor is a man younger than 40 who received the YFV17D yellow fever vaccine.

The CDR3 here is CASSLSVEEQFF. For the CDR3, the DNA is TGTGCCAGCTCACTATCTGTTGAGGAGCAGTTCTTC. The chain carries TRBV18 and TRBJ2-1; no reliable D call. Germline V gene data show CDR1 as KGHSH and CDR2 as LQKENI. The CDR3 totals 12 residues. Between the trimmed V and J ends, which lost 4 bases and 10 bases, there was a span of 11 bases.